This TCR beta chain was obtained from a study of CD8 T cells in Susac syndrome. When the RNA was reverse transcribed, random hexamers were used with an input of roughly 0.45 to 1 ug. immunoSEQ multiplex PCR amplified TCR beta CDR3 across 54 Vbeta, 13 Jbeta. TCRdb reanalysed the immunoSEQ multiplex PCR reads using MiXCR and keeps one entry per CDR3 protein. The profile shows around 280,000 distinct CDR3 sequences, around 90% of them singletons. CDR1 and CDR2 from the germline V gene are SGHTA and FQGTGA. The germline V and J ends were trimmed by 2 bases and 5 bases, with 15 bases remaining between them. The CDR3 has 15 residues. Sequencing of TCR beta, carried out with a high-throughput approach, was applied to CD8+ and CD4+ T cells from the blood. Multiple sclerosis controls were treatment-naive patients with stable or active relapsing-remitting disease. Negative isolation yielded CD8+ and CD4+ T cells; FACS enriched TEMRA cells.

The chain has TRBV7-3 and TRBJ2-5, with D maybe TRBD1 (6 bases). The clonotype comes from a human donor with multiple sclerosis. Sequencing input: CD4+ T cells from PBMCs. CDR3 sequence: CASSLGLGHTETQYF. Here the CDR3 DNA reads TGTGCCAGCAGCTTAGGCCTGGGACACACGGAGACCCAGTACTTC.